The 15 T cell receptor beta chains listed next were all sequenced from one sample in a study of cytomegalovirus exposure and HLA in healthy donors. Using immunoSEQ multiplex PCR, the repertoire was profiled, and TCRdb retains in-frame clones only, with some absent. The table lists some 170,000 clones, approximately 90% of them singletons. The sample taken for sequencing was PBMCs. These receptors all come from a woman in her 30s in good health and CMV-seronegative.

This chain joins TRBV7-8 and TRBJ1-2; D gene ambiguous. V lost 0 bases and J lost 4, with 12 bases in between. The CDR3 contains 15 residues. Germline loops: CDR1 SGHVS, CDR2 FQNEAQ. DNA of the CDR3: TGTGCCAGCAGCTTAGCGGGGAGGCACGGCTATGGCTACACCTTC. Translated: CASSLAGRHGYGYTF.

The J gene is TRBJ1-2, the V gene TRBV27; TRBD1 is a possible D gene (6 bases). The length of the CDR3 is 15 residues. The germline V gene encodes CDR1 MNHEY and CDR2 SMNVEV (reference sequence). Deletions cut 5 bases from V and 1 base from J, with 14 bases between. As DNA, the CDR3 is TGTGCCAGCAGTCCCCTACAGGGTAGTAACTATGGCTACACCTTC. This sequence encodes CASSPLQGSNYGYTF.

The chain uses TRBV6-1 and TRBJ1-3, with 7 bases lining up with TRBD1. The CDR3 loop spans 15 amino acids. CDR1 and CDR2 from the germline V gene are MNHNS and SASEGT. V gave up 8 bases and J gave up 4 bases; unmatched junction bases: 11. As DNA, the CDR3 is TGTGCCAGCGAAACAGGGGTGGGTTCAGGAAACACCATATATTTT. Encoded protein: CASETGVGSGNTIYF.

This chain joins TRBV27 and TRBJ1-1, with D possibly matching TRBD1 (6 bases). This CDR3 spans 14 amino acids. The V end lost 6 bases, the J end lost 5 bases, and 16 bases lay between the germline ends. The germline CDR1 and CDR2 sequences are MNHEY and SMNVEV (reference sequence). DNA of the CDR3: TGTGCCAGCAGACCTAACAGGGTAGCAACTGAAGCTTTCTTT. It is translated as CASRPNRVATEAFF.

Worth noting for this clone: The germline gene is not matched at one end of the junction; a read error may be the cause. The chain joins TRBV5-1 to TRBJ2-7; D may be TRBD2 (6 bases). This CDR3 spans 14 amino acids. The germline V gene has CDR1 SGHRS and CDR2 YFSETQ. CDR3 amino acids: CASSGGFPSHEQYF. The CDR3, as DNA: TGCGCCAGCAGCGGGGGGTTTCCCTCCCACGAGCAGTACTTC.

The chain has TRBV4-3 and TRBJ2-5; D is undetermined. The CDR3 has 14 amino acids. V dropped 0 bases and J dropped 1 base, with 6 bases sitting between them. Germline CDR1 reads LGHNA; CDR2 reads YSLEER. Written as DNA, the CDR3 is TGCGCCAGCAGCCAAGATTCAGGCCAAGAGACCCAGTACTTC. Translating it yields CASSQDSGQETQYF.

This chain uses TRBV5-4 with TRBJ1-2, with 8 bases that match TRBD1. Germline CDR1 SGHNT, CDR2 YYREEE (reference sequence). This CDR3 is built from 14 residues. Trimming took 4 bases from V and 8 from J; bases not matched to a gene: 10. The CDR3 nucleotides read TGTGCCAGCAGCAGGACGACAGGGGAACAAGGCTACACCTTC. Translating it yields CASSRTTGEQGYTF.

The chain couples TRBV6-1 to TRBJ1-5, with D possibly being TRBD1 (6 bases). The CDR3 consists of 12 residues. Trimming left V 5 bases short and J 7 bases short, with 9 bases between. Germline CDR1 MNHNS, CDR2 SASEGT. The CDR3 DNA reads TGTGCCAGCAGTCAGGGGTCACAGCCCCAGCATTTT. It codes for CASSQGSQPQHF.

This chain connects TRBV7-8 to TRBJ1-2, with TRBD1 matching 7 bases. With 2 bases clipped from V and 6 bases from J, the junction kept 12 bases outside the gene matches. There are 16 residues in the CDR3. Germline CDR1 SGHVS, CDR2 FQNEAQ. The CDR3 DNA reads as TGTGCCAGCAGCTTAATCTCCGGGACAGTATCGCATGGCTACACCTTC. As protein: CASSLISGTVSHGYTF. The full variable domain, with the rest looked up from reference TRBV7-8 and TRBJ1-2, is GAGVSQSPRYKVAKRGQDVALRCDPISGHVSLFWYQQALGQGPEFLTYFQNEAQLDKSGLPSDRFFAERPEGSVSTLKIQRTQQEDSAVYLCASSLISGTVSHGYTFGSGTRLTVV.

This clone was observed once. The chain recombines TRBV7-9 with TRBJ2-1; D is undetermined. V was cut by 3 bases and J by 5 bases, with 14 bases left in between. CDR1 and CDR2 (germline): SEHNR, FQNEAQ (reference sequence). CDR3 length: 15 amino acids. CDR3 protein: CASSFGGNYNNEQFF. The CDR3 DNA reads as TGTGCCAGCAGCTTCGGCGGTAACTATAACAATGAGCAGTTCTTC.

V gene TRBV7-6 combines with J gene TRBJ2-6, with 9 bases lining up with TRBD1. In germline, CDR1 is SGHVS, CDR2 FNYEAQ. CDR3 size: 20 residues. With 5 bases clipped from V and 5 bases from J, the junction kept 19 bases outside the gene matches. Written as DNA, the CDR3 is TGTGCCAGCAGCCCGGGAACAGGGGGCTTCCCTTCTCTGAGGGCCAACGTCCTGACTTTC. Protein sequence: CASSPGTGGFPSLRANVLTF.

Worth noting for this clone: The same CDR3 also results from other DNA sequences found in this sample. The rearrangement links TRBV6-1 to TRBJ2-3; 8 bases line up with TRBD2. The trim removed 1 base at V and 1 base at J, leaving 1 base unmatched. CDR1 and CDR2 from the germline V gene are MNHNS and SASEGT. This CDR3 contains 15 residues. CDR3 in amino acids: CASSEEAGGTDTQYF. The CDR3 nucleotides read TGTGCCAGCAGTGAAGAAGCGGGGGGCACAGATACGCAGTATTTT.

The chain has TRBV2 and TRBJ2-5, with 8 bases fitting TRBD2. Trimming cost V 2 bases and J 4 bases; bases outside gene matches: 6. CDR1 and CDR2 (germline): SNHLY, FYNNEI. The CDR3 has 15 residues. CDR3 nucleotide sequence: TGTGCCAGCAGTGAACTTGCCGGGGGGGGAGAGACCCAGTACTTC. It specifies CASSELAGGGETQYF.

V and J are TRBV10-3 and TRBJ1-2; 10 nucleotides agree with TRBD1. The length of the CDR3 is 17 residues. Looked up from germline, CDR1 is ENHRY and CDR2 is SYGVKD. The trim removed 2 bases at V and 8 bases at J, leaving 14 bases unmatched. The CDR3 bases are TGTGCCATCAGTGAGCCTGACAGGGGGCGAGGCGTTGTAGGCTACACCTTC. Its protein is CAISEPDRGRGVVGYTF.

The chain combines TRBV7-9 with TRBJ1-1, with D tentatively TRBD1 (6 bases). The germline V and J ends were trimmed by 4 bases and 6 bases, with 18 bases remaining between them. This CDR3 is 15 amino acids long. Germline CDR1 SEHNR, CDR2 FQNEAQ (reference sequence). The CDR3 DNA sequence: TGTGCCAGCAGCTACTGGGTCGGCGGGGGGCCTGAAGCTTTCTTT. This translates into CASSYWVGGGPEAFF.